This passage covers 25 T cell receptor beta chains from one sample sequenced in a study of shared clonotypes between healthy human individuals. Profiling relied on immunoSEQ multiplex PCR, and the TCRdb table lists in-frame clones only, not all of them. This table holds 2 million to 2.5 million clones, around 95% found once. Sequences were obtained from naive CD4+ T cells sorted from blood. Subset meaning: CD45RA+ positively selected. The receptors shown here come from a man younger than 35 in good health.

The CDR3 coding sequence is TGTGCCAGCAGCTTAGCTTTAAGGGGACAGATATTCTACGAGCAGTACTTC. Translated: CASSLALRGQIFYEQYF. The chain employs TRBV7-2 and TRBJ2-7, with 7 bases lining up with TRBD1. The CDR3 covers 17 residues. Germline assignment: CDR1 SGHTA and CDR2 FQGNSA. The J segment lost 3 bases and the V segment lost 0 bases, leaving 11 bases of the junction unmatched.

V is TRBV6-5 and J is TRBJ1-5; 8 bases match TRBD1. V shed 5 bases, J shed 2 bases, and the junction held 2 bases outside the gene matches. This CDR3 is 14 amino acids long. Germline CDR1 reads MNHEY; CDR2 reads SVGAGI. CDR3 in amino acids: CASSTGQGNQPQHF. In DNA, the CDR3 is TGTGCCAGCAGTACGGGACAGGGCAATCAGCCCCAGCATTTT.

This CDR3 is CASSYVRGATDTQYF. DNA for the CDR3: TGTGCCAGCAGTTACGTCAGGGGGGCCACAGATACGCAGTATTTT. The chain has TRBV6-5 and TRBJ2-3; tentatively, D is TRBD1 (7 bases). V gave up 2 bases and J gave up 2 bases, with 11 bases separating them. Per germline, CDR1 MNHEY and CDR2 SVGAGI. This CDR3 spans 15 amino acids.

This chain uses TRBV15 with TRBJ1-1, with a possible D match to TRBD1 (5 bases). The CDR3 sequence is 12 residues long. From germline, CDR1 is LNHNV and CDR2 YYDKDF (reference sequence). V was cut by 1 base and J by 11 bases, with 11 bases left in between. As DNA, the CDR3 is TGTGCCACCAGCAGAGCGTGGGACGGGGCTTTCTTT. This translates into CATSRAWDGAFF.

The V and J genes are TRBV5-6 and TRBJ2-2; TRBD2 aligns across 11 bases. The V gene end was trimmed by 4 bases and the J gene end by 6 bases; junction bases not matched to a gene: 8. The CDR3 consists of 16 residues. Germline values: CDR1 SGHDT, CDR2 YYEEEE. DNA of the CDR3: TGTGCCAGCAGCCCCTTTCTAGCGGGGGGCCCCGGGGAGCTGTTTTTT. Translation: CASSPFLAGGPGELFF.

This clone was observed once. The chain combines TRBV2 with TRBJ1-2, with D uncertain. V lost 7 bases to trimming and J lost 4 bases, with 22 bases between them. From germline, CDR1 is SNHLY and CDR2 FYNNEI. The CDR3 runs to 16 residues. DNA for the CDR3: TGTGCCAGCAATACACCCCCTGGGCGGAGAACCTATGGCTACACCTTC. Its protein is CASNTPPGRRTYGYTF.

A remark on this clone: Additional DNA sequences in this sample encode the identical CDR3. V gene TRBV18 combines with J gene TRBJ2-3; 10 nucleotides match TRBD2. The CDR3 consists of 14 residues. Per germline, CDR1 KGHSH and CDR2 LQKENI. The V segment lost 3 bases and the J segment 3 bases; nucleotides outside the gene matches: 0. The CDR3 is CASSPTSGTDTQYF. CDR3 DNA sequence: TGTGCCAGCTCACCGACTAGCGGGACAGATACGCAGTATTTT.

The chain joins TRBV5-1 to TRBJ2-3, with 7 bases fitting TRBD2. The germline V gene encodes CDR1 SGHRS and CDR2 YFSETQ. V lost 2 bases and J lost 3; bases outside the gene matches: 6. This CDR3 comprises 15 residues. The CDR3: CASSFGGIGTDTQYF. The CDR3 DNA follows: TGCGCCAGCAGCTTCGGGGGGATTGGGACAGATACGCAGTATTTT.

V gene TRBV19 combines with J gene TRBJ2-7; either TRBD1 or TRBD2 may fit D (6 bases each). Trimming shortened V by 6 bases and J by 2 bases, and 17 bases separated the two germline ends. The germline gives CDR1 LNHDA, CDR2 SQIVND (reference sequence). The CDR3 extends over 15 amino acids. Here the CDR3 DNA reads TGTGCCAGTAGGCCGGGGGTCCGGGGGCCCTACGAGCAGTACTTC. Translated, it gives CASRPGVRGPYEQYF.

This chain uses TRBV25-1 with TRBJ2-3; maybe TRBD2 (5 bases). The CDR3 has 11 amino acids. Germline values: CDR1 MGHDK, CDR2 SYGVNS. V lost 5 bases and J lost 6, with 6 bases in between. The CDR3 sequence: CASSIADTQYF. The CDR3 region has the DNA TGTGCCAGCAGTATAGCGGATACGCAGTATTTT. Combining the CDR3 with reference TRBV25-1 and TRBJ2-3 gives the whole variable domain EADIYQTPRYLVIGTGKKITLECSQTMGHDKMYWYQQDPGMELHLIHYSYGVNSTEKGDLSSESTVSRIRTEHFPLTLESARPSHTSQYLCASSIADTQYFGPGTRLTVL.

The table lists this clone with many counts. The chain joins TRBV7-8 to TRBJ2-2, with a weak D call TRBD1 (6 bases). The CDR3 is made up of 16 amino acids. V lost 2 bases, J lost 5 bases, and 15 bases lay in between. Germline V CDR1 and CDR2: SGHVS, FQNEAQ. CDR3 loop: CASSLSPAQGTGELFF. The CDR3 nucleotides are TGTGCCAGCAGCTTATCACCAGCCCAGGGGACCGGGGAGCTGTTTTTT.

With respect to this clone: This same CDR3 is encoded by further DNA sequences in the sample. J is TRBJ1-6 and V is TRBV2; a weak D match, TRBD1 (5 bases). Germline assignment: CDR1 SNHLY and CDR2 FYNNEI. The V end lost 6 bases, the J end lost 13 bases, and 10 bases lay between the germline ends. The CDR3 extends over 11 amino acids. CDR3 region: CASRETVPLHF. DNA of the CDR3: TGTGCCAGCAGAGAGACAGTCCCCCTCCACTTT.

The chain has TRBV11-2 and TRBJ1-1; D is uncertain. Germline CDR1 is SGHAT and CDR2 is FQNNGV. The length of the CDR3 is 13 residues. Between the trimmed V and J ends, which lost 9 bases and 4 bases, there was a span of 15 bases. The CDR3 is CASRQPPVTEAFF. For the CDR3, the DNA is TGTGCCAGTCGGCAGCCCCCGGTCACTGAAGCTTTCTTT.

The chain couples TRBV4-1 to TRBJ2-7; 9 bases fit TRBD1. The germline V gene encodes CDR1 MGHRA and CDR2 YSYEKL. The V gene end was trimmed by 2 bases and the J gene end by 4 bases; junction bases not matched to a gene: 12. CDR3 size: 17 residues. The CDR3 DNA is TGCGCCAGCAGCCAACTTCACCCCGGGACAGGGAATTACGAGCAGTACTTC. Encoded protein: CASSQLHPGTGNYEQYF.

The chain's CDR3 is CASRGQGHEQYF. CDR3 coding DNA: TGTGCCAGCAGGGGACAGGGTCACGAGCAGTACTTC. V is TRBV2 and J is TRBJ2-7; 9 bases are a match to TRBD1. The J segment lost 5 bases and the V segment lost 6 bases, leaving 2 bases of the junction unmatched. The germline CDR1 and CDR2 sequences are SNHLY and FYNNEI. The CDR3 consists of 12 residues.

Turning to this clone: The sample carries other DNA sequences with the same CDR3. This chain links TRBV5-4 with TRBJ2-5; no definite D call. The V end lost 0 bases, the J end lost 1 base, and 7 bases lay between the germline ends. Germline V gene sequence: CDR1 SGHNT, CDR2 YYREEE (reference sequence). The CDR3 covers 14 residues. The CDR3 coding sequence is TGTGCCAGCAGCTTGGTGGGGTCCCAAGAGACCCAGTACTTC. Translation: CASSLVGSQETQYF.

This chain links TRBV7-2 with TRBJ1-2, with 8 bases that match TRBD1. Losses at the gene ends were 4 bases for V and 5 bases for J; bases not matched to a gene: 15. CDR3 length: 17 residues. CDR1 and CDR2 (germline): SGHTA, FQGNSA. This chain's CDR3 is CASSSVRTGLPKYGYTF. The DNA of the CDR3 is TGTGCCAGCAGCTCCGTAAGGACAGGGCTCCCAAAATATGGCTACACCTTC.

The chain joins TRBV10-3 to TRBJ1-2, with 9 bases matching TRBD1. The germline gives CDR1 ENHRY, CDR2 SYGVKD. This CDR3 contains 15 residues. J gave up 5 bases and V 1 base, and 5 bases lay outside the gene matches. DNA for the CDR3: TGTGCCATCAGTGAGTTAGCCGGGACAGGGTATGGCTACACCTTC. This gives the protein CAISELAGTGYGYTF.

Points on this clone: The sample has other DNA sequences that encode this CDR3 too. This chain links TRBV5-1 with TRBJ2-7, with TRBD2 matching 11 bases. The CDR3 has 14 amino acids. Unmatched junction bases numbered 6, after V lost 4 bases and J lost 6 bases. Germline values: CDR1 SGHRS, CDR2 YFSETQ. CDR3 DNA sequence: TGCGCCAGCAGCCTCGGGACTAGCGGAAGCGAGCAGTACTTC. Amino acid sequence: CASSLGTSGSEQYF.

The V and J genes are TRBV10-3 and TRBJ2-3, with D hard to call. V lost 5 bases to trimming and J lost 2 bases, with 11 bases between them. Germline V gives CDR1 ENHRY, CDR2 SYGVKD. This CDR3 region has 14 residues. The CDR3 is CAISFAPNTDTQYF. Written as DNA, the CDR3 is TGTGCCATCAGTTTCGCTCCGAACACAGATACGCAGTATTTT.

The V gene is TRBV6-6, the J gene TRBJ2-5; TRBD1 might be the D (6 bases). The germline gives CDR1 MNHNY, CDR2 SVGAGI (reference sequence). The CDR3 length is 13 residues. Trimming took 6 bases from V and 1 from J, leaving 9 bases between them. For the CDR3, the DNA is TGTGCCAGCAGGGAACAGGGCCAAGAGACCCAGTACTTC. It is translated as CASREQGQETQYF.

V is TRBV5-1 and J is TRBJ1-1; TRBD1 aligns across 7 bases. V trimming: 0 bases; J trimming: 0 bases; junction bases outside the gene matches: 5. This CDR3 comprises 16 residues. Germline CDR1 and CDR2: SGHRS and YFSETQ. The CDR3: CASSLGGQTMNTEAFF. The CDR3 nucleotides are TGCGCCAGCAGCTTGGGGGGACAGACCATGAACACTGAAGCTTTCTTT.

On this clone itself: The identical CDR3 is also encoded by other nucleotide sequences in the sample. The V and J genes are TRBV7-2 and TRBJ2-2; D remains ambiguous. Germline lookup yields CDR1 SGHTA and CDR2 FQGNSA. CDR3 length: 12 residues. V was cut by 5 bases and J by 2 bases, with 3 bases left in between. The CDR3 DNA reads as TGTGCCAGCAGCCTAAACACCGGGGAGCTGTTTTTT. Translated: CASSLNTGELFF.

CDR3 in amino acids: CASRQGPEAFF. Here the CDR3 DNA reads TGTGCCAGCAGACAGGGCCCTGAAGCTTTCTTT. The V call is TRBV6-5, the J call TRBJ1-1; D might be TRBD1 (6 bases). The length of the CDR3 is 11 residues. V lost 6 bases to trimming and J lost 6 bases, with 8 bases between them. Germline V lookup: CDR1 MNHEY, CDR2 SVGAGI.

V gene TRBV6-5 combines with J gene TRBJ1-1, with D perhaps matching TRBD1 (5 bases). Per germline, CDR1 MNHEY and CDR2 SVGAGI. The CDR3 runs to 14 residues. V dropped 2 bases and J dropped 3 bases, with 10 bases sitting between them. For the CDR3, the DNA is TGTGCCAGCAGTTACGGGGCTTCGGACACTGAAGCTTTCTTT. Translated, it gives CASSYGASDTEAFF.